Presented here are 8 T cell receptor beta chains from one specimen sequenced in a study of T cell responses to AZD1222 COVID-19 vaccine. Sequencing used immunoSEQ multiplex PCR; TCRdb keeps in-frame clones, though not all of them. This table holds 60,000 to 85,000 clones, about 85% found once. Here the sequenced sample was peripheral blood, taken on day 0 of AZD1222 vaccination. These receptors all stem from an adult in good health.

The chain uses TRBV10-3 and TRBJ1-2; D not resolved. Germline CDR1 is ENHRY and CDR2 is SYGVKD. V was trimmed by 2 bases and J by 7 bases, leaving 5 bases between them. This CDR3 is 11 amino acids long. CDR3 bases: TGTGCCATCAGTGAGATTGGTGGCTACACCTTC. It specifies CAISEIGGYTF.

This chain uses TRBV13 with TRBJ1-2; unclear D gene. CDR3 length equals 12 residues. Trimming removed 5 bases from V and 8 bases from J, with 12 bases in between. Germline CDR1 reads PRHDT; CDR2 reads FYEKMQ (reference sequence). In DNA form, the CDR3 reads TGTGCCAGCAGCCTAAGAACTGTGGGCTACACCTTC. Translated, it gives CASSLRTVGYTF.

CDR3 DNA: TGTGCCAGCAGCTTAGAGGGGGCTAAAAATGAAAAACTGTTTTTT. Its protein is CASSLEGAKNEKLFF. This chain joins TRBV7-9 and TRBJ1-4; TRBD1 aligns across 7 bases. Unmatched junction bases numbered 4, after V lost 1 base and J lost 5 bases. The CDR3 has 15 amino acids. Germline CDR1 is SEHNR and CDR2 is FQNEAQ (reference sequence).

CDR3 amino acids: CASSSMNTEAFF. CDR3 bases: TGTGCCAGCAGCTCCATGAACACTGAAGCTTTCTTT. V is TRBV5-4 and J is TRBJ1-1; D gene unclear. Germline lookup yields CDR1 SGHNT and CDR2 YYREEE (reference sequence). This CDR3 comprises 12 residues. The ends were cut back, 3 bases at V and 0 bases at J, with 3 bases in the middle. The full variable domain, in which reference TRBV5-4 and TRBJ1-1 provide the parts outside the CDR3, is ETGVTQSPTHLIKTRGQQVTLRCSSQSGHNTVSWYQQALGQGPQFIFQYYREEENGRGNFPPRFSGLQFPNYSSELNVNALELDDSALYLCASSSMNTEAFFGQGTRLTVV.

The chain combines TRBV4-1 with TRBJ1-1; TRBD1 aligns across 7 bases. This CDR3 spans 12 amino acids. After removal of 4 bases from V and 10 bases from J, the junction contained 6 bases not matched to a gene. CDR1 and CDR2 (germline): MGHRA, YSYEKL. The CDR3 coding sequence is TGCGCCAGCAGCCGCGACAGGGAGGTAGCTTTCTTT. This translates into CASSRDREVAFF.

This chain uses TRBV27 with TRBJ1-2, with D unresolved. Germline CDR1 is MNHEY and CDR2 is SMNVEV (reference sequence). Trimming pared 5 bases from V and 4 bases from J, leaving 11 bases between. CDR3 size: 13 residues. The CDR3 DNA reads as TGTGCCAGCAGTCCTAGGGCCCTCTATGGCTACACCTTC. It yields the protein CASSPRALYGYTF.

V gene TRBV7-3 combines with J gene TRBJ2-5; 7 positions agree with TRBD2. Trimming removed 1 base from V and 2 bases from J; junction bases left unmatched: 7. Germline V gene sequence: CDR1 SGHTA, CDR2 FQGTGA. The CDR3 spans 16 residues. Written as DNA, the CDR3 is TGTGCCAGCAGCTTAAAAGGACTAGGATTTCAAGAGACCCAGTACTTC. Its protein product is CASSLKGLGFQETQYF.

This clone is medium-sized in the sample. The sample holds other DNA sequences that translate to the same CDR3. The rearrangement uses TRBV9 and TRBJ1-1, with 12 positions matching TRBD1. The CDR3 extends over 16 amino acids. The J segment lost 3 bases and the V segment lost 2 bases, leaving 5 bases of the junction unmatched. Per germline, CDR1 SGDLS and CDR2 YYNGEE. The CDR3 region is CASSVGDRGRDTEAFF. The DNA for the CDR3 is TGTGCCAGCAGCGTTGGGGACAGGGGGCGAGACACTGAAGCTTTCTTT.